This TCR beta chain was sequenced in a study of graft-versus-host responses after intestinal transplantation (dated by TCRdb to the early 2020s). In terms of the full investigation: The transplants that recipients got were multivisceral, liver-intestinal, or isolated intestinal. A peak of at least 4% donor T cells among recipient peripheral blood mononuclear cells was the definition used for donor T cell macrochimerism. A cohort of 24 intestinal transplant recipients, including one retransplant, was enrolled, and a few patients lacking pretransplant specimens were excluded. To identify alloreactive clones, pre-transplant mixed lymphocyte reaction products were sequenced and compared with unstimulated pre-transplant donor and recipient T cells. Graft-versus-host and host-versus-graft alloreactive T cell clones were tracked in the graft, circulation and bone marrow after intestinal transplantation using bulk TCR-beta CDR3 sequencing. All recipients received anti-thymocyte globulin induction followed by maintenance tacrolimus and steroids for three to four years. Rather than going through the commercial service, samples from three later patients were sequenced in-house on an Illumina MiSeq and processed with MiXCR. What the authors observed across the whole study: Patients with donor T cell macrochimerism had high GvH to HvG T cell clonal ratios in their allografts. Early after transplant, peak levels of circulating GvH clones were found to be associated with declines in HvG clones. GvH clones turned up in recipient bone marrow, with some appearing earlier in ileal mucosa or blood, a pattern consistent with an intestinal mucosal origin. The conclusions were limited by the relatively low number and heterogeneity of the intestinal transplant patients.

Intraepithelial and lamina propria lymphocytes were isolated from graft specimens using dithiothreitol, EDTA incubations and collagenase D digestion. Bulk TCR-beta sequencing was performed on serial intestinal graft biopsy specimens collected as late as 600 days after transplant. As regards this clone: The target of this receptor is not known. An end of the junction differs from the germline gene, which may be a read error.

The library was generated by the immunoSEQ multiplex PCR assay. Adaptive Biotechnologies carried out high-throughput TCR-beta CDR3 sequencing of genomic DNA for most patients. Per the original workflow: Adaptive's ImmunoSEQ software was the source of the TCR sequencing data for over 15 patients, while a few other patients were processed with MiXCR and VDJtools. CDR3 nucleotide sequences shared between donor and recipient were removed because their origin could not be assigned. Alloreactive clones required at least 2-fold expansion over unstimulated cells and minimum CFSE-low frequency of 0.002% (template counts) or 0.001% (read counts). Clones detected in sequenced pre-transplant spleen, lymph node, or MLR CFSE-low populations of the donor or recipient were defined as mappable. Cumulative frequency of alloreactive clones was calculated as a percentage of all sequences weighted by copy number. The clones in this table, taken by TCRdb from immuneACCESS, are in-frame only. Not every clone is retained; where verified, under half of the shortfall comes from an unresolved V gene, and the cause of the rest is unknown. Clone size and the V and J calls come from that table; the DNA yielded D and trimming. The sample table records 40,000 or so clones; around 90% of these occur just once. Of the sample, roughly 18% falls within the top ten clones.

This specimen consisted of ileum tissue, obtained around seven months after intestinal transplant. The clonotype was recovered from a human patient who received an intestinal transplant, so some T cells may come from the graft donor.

The DNA sequence is as follows: TGTGCCAGCAGCTTGGCCGGCAGGAGCTACGAGCAGTACTTC. Protein translation: CASSLAGRSYEQYF. The sequence joins TRBV5-3 to TRBJ2-7, with no confidently assigned D gene. TRBV5-3 is identified as an open reading frame with a role that is uncertain. The CDR3 measures 14 amino acids from cysteine to phenylalanine. Of the read, only the CDR3 DNA is kept; its 42 bases are in frame from base 1.